This TCR beta chain derives from a study of blood T cell repertoires in COVID-19. Regarding this clone: The same CDR3 also results from other DNA sequences found in this sample.

TCRdb keeps only in-frame clones here, not all; method: immunoSEQ multiplex PCR. The profile shows 430,000 or so clones, about 88% of them singletons. The clonotype originates from a woman under 30 who had been exposed to COVID-19. The sequenced material came from PBMCs or T cells enriched from blood (not recorded which).

Written as DNA, the CDR3 is TGCGCCAGCAGCCAGGGACTTCCCTACGAGCAGTACTTC. This sequence encodes CASSQGLPYEQYF. The chain joins TRBV4-3 to TRBJ2-7; a possible D gene is TRBD2 (6 bases). Per germline, CDR1 LGHNA and CDR2 YSLEER. The CDR3 runs 13 residues. V shed 3 bases and J shed 2 bases, with 8 bases lying between them.